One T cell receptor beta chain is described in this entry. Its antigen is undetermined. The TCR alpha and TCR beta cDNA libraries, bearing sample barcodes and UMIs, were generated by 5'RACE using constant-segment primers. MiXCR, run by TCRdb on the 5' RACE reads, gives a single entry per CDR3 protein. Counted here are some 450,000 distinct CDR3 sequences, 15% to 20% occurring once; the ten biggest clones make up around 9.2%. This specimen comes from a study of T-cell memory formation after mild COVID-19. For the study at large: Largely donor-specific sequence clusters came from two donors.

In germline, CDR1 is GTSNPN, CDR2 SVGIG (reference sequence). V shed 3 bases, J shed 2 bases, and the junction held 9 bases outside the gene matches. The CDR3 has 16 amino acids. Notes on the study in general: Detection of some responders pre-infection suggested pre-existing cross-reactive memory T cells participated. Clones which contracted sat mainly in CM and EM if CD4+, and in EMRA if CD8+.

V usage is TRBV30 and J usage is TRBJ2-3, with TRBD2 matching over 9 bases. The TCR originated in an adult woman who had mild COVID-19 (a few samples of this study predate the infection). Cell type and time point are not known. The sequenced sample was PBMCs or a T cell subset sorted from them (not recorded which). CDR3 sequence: CAWSRGTSSFTDTQYF. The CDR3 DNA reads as TGTGCCTGGAGCCGGGGGACTAGCTCCTTCACAGATACGCAGTATTTT.